Sequencing of this T cell receptor (beta chain) was carried out in a study of blood T cells in healthy people across ages. Trimming left V 11 bases short and J 6 bases short, with 20 bases between. Germline assignment: CDR1 MNHNS and CDR2 SASEGT. The CDR3 is made up of 14 amino acids. With a J-beta primer mix and a sample-barcoded 5' primer, a second PCR ran about 6 to 11 cycles. The authors tagged each cDNA molecule using a template-switch adaptor with 12 random nucleotides. TCRdb reprocessed the 5' RACE reads via MiXCR and lists one record per CDR3 protein. The data contain more than 1 million distinct CDR3 sequences, under 55% of them singletons. Whole-study results and caveats: Since the PBMCs were unsorted, naive and antigen-experienced cells could not be conclusively compared.

This clonotype turned up a few times. Its specificity is unknown. V usage is TRBV6-1 and J usage is TRBJ1-5, with D possibly being TRBD1 (6 bases). Specimen: blood. This TCR derives from a woman aged 55-69 years in good health. CDR3 DNA sequence: TGTGCCTTGCAGGGGATAGGACCGGGTCAGCCCCAGCATTTT. The encoded protein is CALQGIGPGQPQHF.